The present T cell receptor (beta chain) was sequenced within a study of blood T cell dynamics during melanoma immunotherapy. Turning to the study itself: First-line therapy was either pembrolizumab or nivolumab with ipilimumab for metastatic melanoma. The study's findings and limits: Clones driving repertoire changes may be melanoma-specific or general immune activation.

This CDR3 contains 13 residues. The V end was cut by 9 bases, the J end by 9 bases, with 18 bases between. The germline gives CDR1 MNHEY, CDR2 SMNVEV (reference sequence). Every bulk PBMC sample received the same 350 ng of DNA. Libraries were prepared by immunoSEQ multiplex PCR; TCRdb keeps only in-frame clonotypes and omits some of them. The repertoire holds approximately 7,000 clones, with roughly 88% as singletons. As for time point: pre-treatment baseline. In the case of this clone: The antigen remains undetermined.

The source of this sequence is a human donor with melanoma. Some clones in this sample may be carry-over from other donors' samples. The chain combines TRBV27 with TRBJ2-1, with a weak D call TRBD1 (8 bases). The sequencing used blood, collected from a patient treated with checkpoint blockade. The CDR3 DNA sequence: TGTGCCAGTAGACCGACAGGGGAGGGTGAGCAGTTCTTC. Translating gives CASRPTGEGEQFF.